This T cell receptor (beta chain) is from a study of blood T cell repertoires in COVID-19. This clone was observed a few times. Germline CDR1 is SGHNT and CDR2 is YYREEE (reference sequence). Deletions cut 6 bases from V and 3 bases from J, with 12 bases between. The CDR3 sequence is 13 residues long. Authors' analysis steps: It was from reference gene primer amplification that nucleated cell counts were estimated. The assay was immunoSEQ multiplex PCR, and TCRdb's table has in-frame clones only and misses some. From that table come the V and J calls and clone size; the DNA was used to work out D and trimming. The table lists under 150,000 clones, around 83% of them singletons, with just over 5.5% in the top ten.

The rearrangement joins TRBV5-4 to TRBJ1-1; weak D call: TRBD1 (5 bases). This TCR was sampled from a woman aged 60-75 years with COVID-19, enrolled during active disease. The material sequenced was peripheral blood. The CDR3 DNA sequence: TGTGCCAGCACCATGGGGGGGGACACTGAAGCTTTCTTT. Residues: CASTMGGDTEAFF.